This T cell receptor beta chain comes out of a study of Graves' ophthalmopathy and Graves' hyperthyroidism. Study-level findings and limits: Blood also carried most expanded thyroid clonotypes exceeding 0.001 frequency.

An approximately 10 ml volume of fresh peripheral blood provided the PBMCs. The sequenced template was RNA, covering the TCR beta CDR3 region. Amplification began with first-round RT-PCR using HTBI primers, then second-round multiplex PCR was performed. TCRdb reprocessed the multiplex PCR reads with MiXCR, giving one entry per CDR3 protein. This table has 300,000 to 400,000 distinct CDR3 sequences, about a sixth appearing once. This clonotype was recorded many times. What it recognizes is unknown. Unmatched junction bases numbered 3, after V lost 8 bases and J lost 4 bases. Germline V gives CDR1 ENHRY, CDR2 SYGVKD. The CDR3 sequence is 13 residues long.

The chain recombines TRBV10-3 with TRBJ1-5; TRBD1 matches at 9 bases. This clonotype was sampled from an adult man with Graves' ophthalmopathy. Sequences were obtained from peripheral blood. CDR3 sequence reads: CAIGGTGNQPQHF. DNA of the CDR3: TGTGCCATCGGGGGGACAGGGAATCAGCCCCAGCATTTT.